The entry below describes one TCR beta chain. These data come from a study of OX40 agonist ivuxolimab in advanced cancers. The table came from immunoSEQ multiplex PCR; TCRdb's copy has only in-frame clones and leaves some out. The sample yields about 61,000 clones, 92% seen once. The receptor was isolated from an adult with an advanced solid tumor such as melanoma, head and neck, liver or kidney cancer. This sample comprised CD4+ or CD8+ T cells sorted from blood, obtained in a trial of the OX40 agonist ivuxolimab.

CDR3 DNA sequence: TGTGCCTGGAGTGTGACATACACCGGGGAGCTGTTTTTT. Encoded protein: CAWSVTYTGELFF. The chain uses TRBV30 and TRBJ2-2; D is unclear. This CDR3 region has 13 residues. Germline CDR1 GTSNPN, CDR2 SVGIG (reference sequence). V lost 0 bases, J lost 3 bases, and 5 bases lay in between.